What follows are 27 T cell receptor beta chains derived from one specimen sequenced in a study of OX40 agonist ivuxolimab in advanced cancers. The protocol was immunoSEQ multiplex PCR, while the TCRdb copy is restricted to in-frame clones and leaves out a portion. This table holds tens of thousands of clones, about four fifths found once. This sample comprised CD4+ or CD8+ T cells sorted from blood, obtained in a trial of the OX40 agonist ivuxolimab. All receptors come from an adult with an advanced solid tumor such as melanoma, head and neck, liver or kidney cancer.

By its share, this clone is medium-sized. The chain has TRBV14 and TRBJ1-2, with a tentative D call TRBD1 (5 bases). The CDR3 runs to 17 residues. Germline V gives CDR1 SGHDN, CDR2 FVKESK. V lost 0 bases and J 4 bases, leaving 18 bases between the germline ends. For the CDR3, the DNA is TGTGCCAGCAGCCAAGATCGAGTAGGGACCCTCTTCTATGGCTACACCTTC. This codes for CASSQDRVGTLFYGYTF.

The chain is built from TRBV6-1 and TRBJ2-5; D gene uncertain. In germline, CDR1 is MNHNS, CDR2 SASEGT. This CDR3 region has 15 residues. The V and J ends lost 1 base and 7 bases respectively, with 16 bases between them. CDR3 coding DNA: TGTGCCAGCAGTGAAGGGGATGAAGGGTCTATGACCCAGTACTTC. It translates to CASSEGDEGSMTQYF.

The chain carries TRBV11-2 and TRBJ1-2; D is unresolved. CDR3 length equals 13 residues. V shed 1 base and J shed 7 bases, with 10 bases lying between them. Germline lookup yields CDR1 SGHAT and CDR2 FQNNGV. The CDR3 loop reads CASSLGRVSGYTF. CDR3 DNA sequence: TGTGCCAGCAGCTTAGGAAGGGTCTCTGGCTACACCTTC. Together with reference TRBV11-2 and TRBJ1-2, the CDR3 gives the full variable domain: EAGVAQSPRYKIIEKRQSVAFWCNPISGHATLYWYQQILGQGPKLLIQFQNNGVVDDSQLPKDRFSAERLKGVDSTLKIQPAKLEDSAVYLCASSLGRVSGYTFGSGTRLTVV.

V is TRBV29-1 and J is TRBJ1-2; 7 nucleotides align to TRBD1. The V segment lost 3 bases and the J segment 6 bases; nucleotides outside the gene matches: 7. This CDR3 spans 13 amino acids. CDR1 SQVTM and CDR2 ANQGSEA come from the germline V gene. This CDR3 is CSVEKGQSDGYTF. In nucleotides, the CDR3 is TGCAGCGTTGAGAAGGGACAGTCAGATGGCTACACCTTC.

The V call is TRBV28, the J call TRBJ1-5; 8 bases are shared with TRBD1. Germline trimming cut 5 bases from V and 13 bases from J; bases unmatched to any gene: 4. Per the germline V gene, CDR1 is MDHEN and CDR2 is SYDVKM. CDR3 length equals 11 residues. The CDR3 bases are TGTGCCAGCAGTCCGACAGGGGCGCAGCATTTT. It is translated as CASSPTGAQHF. Together with reference TRBV28 and TRBJ1-5, the CDR3 gives the full variable domain: DVKVTQSSRYLVKRTGEKVFLECVQDMDHENMFWYRQDPGLGLRLIYFSYDVKMKEKGDIPEGYSVSREKKERFSLILESASTNQTSMYLCASSPTGAQHFGDGTRLSIL.

The chain links TRBV7-2 to TRBJ1-1; D may be TRBD1 (5 bases). V was cut by 3 bases and J by 4 bases, with 15 bases left in between. The CDR3 covers 15 residues. The germline V gene encodes CDR1 SGHTA and CDR2 FQGNSA. CDR3 coding DNA: TGTGCCAGCAGCTTCTCCCAGGGTAGCGGCACTGAAGCTTTCTTT. Its translation: CASSFSQGSGTEAFF.

The chain employs TRBV7-9 and TRBJ2-1; D ambiguous. This CDR3 region has 11 residues. In germline, CDR1 is SEHNR, CDR2 FQNEAQ (reference sequence). Trimming stripped 6 bases from V and 12 bases from J, with 12 bases between. CDR3 coding DNA: TGTGCCAGCAGGTTAACTGATTCGCAGTTCTTC. Protein: CASRLTDSQFF.

This clone was seen just once. This rearrangement joins TRBV28 to TRBJ1-4; no clear D. The V and J ends lost 6 bases and 0 bases respectively, with 11 bases between them. There are 15 residues in the CDR3. The germline V gene has CDR1 MDHEN and CDR2 SYDVKM. Here the CDR3 DNA reads TGTGCCAGCAGCCCCTCTAGGGCAACTAATGAAAAACTGTTTTTT. This codes for CASSPSRATNEKLFF.

This clone turned up a few times. This sequence joins TRBV6-1 and TRBJ1-2; tentative D call: TRBD1 (5 bases). The CDR3 is 14 residues long. The V end was cut by 1 base, the J end by 8 bases, with 14 bases between. Per the germline V gene, CDR1 is MNHNS and CDR2 is SASEGT. CDR3 in amino acids: CASSEVGGVRGYTF. Written as DNA, the CDR3 is TGTGCCAGCAGTGAAGTCGGAGGGGTGAGGGGCTACACCTTC.

This clone has just a few counts. The rearrangement uses TRBV6-5 and TRBJ1-1; weak D call: TRBD1 (6 bases). Trimming left V 2 bases short and J 1 base short, with 14 bases between. CDR1 is MNHEY and CDR2 is SVGAGI in the germline V gene. The CDR3 is 16 residues long. The CDR3 spells CASSYEKQGRNTEAFF. Written as DNA, the CDR3 is TGTGCCAGCAGTTACGAAAAACAGGGAAGGAACACTGAAGCTTTCTTT.

This chain uses TRBV5-1 with TRBJ2-2; D is unclear. This CDR3 has 19 residues. The V and J ends lost 0 bases and 0 bases respectively, with 18 bases between them. Per the germline V gene, CDR1 is SGHRS and CDR2 is YFSETQ. CDR3 coding DNA: TGCGCCAGCAGCTTGGTGTCTAGTCTCCCTCTCGCGAACACCGGGGAGCTGTTTTTT. Translating it yields CASSLVSSLPLANTGELFF.

V usage is TRBV2 and J usage is TRBJ2-2; D not resolved. The CDR3 runs to 15 residues. The V end lost 7 bases, the J end lost 2 bases, and 14 bases lay between the germline ends. The V gene's germline CDR1 is SNHLY and CDR2 FYNNEI. Here the CDR3 DNA reads TGTGCCAGCAAGAAGATTGAGGTCAACACCGGGGAGCTGTTTTTT. This sequence encodes CASKKIEVNTGELFF.

V gene TRBV11-3 combines with J gene TRBJ1-1; D is unclear. The CDR3 is 13 amino acids. The V end lost 5 bases, the J end lost 0 bases, and 7 bases lay between the germline ends. CDR1 and CDR2 from the germline V gene are SGHNT and YENEEA. CDR3 amino acids: CASSATVNTEAFF. CDR3 DNA: TGTGCCAGCAGCGCTACAGTGAACACTGAAGCTTTCTTT.

This sequence joins TRBV2 and TRBJ1-2; possible D gene TRBD1, 5 bases. The V and J ends lost 6 bases and 4 bases respectively, with 12 bases between them. CDR3 size: 13 residues. Germline CDR1 is SNHLY and CDR2 is FYNNEI. The CDR3 region has the DNA TGTGCCAGCAGAGGGGAGGTTATCTATGGCTACACCTTC. This encodes CASRGEVIYGYTF.

The rearrangement joins TRBV2 to TRBJ2-5, with 11 bases aligning to TRBD1. Germline V gene sequence: CDR1 SNHLY, CDR2 FYNNEI. Germline trimming cut 6 bases from V and 4 bases from J; bases unmatched to any gene: 1. The CDR3 covers 13 residues. Here the CDR3 DNA reads TGTGCCAGCAGGGGACAGGGGGTAGAGACCCAGTACTTC. It yields the protein CASRGQGVETQYF.

This clone was counted once. The V gene is TRBV6-5, the J gene TRBJ2-1; TRBD1 might be the D (6 bases). Germline V CDR1 and CDR2: MNHEY, SVGAGI. Trimming left V 0 bases short and J 7 bases short, with 10 bases between. The CDR3 is made up of 14 amino acids. Written as DNA, the CDR3 is TGTGCCAGCAGTTACTCGATTAGGGGGAATGAGCAGTTCTTC. Translation: CASSYSIRGNEQFF.

This clone occurred once. This sequence joins TRBV6-5 and TRBJ2-5; D perhaps matches TRBD1 (5 bases). There are 15 residues in the CDR3. V was clipped by 0 bases and J by 5 bases, with 13 bases between them. CDR1 is MNHEY, CDR2 SVGAGI, per germline. For the CDR3, the DNA is TGTGCCAGCAGTTACTCGCCTCAGGGTGGGGAGACCCAGTACTTC. Encoded protein: CASSYSPQGGETQYF.

This chain connects TRBV29-1 to TRBJ2-2; D may correspond to TRBD1 or TRBD2 (5 bases each). Germline values: CDR1 SQVTM, CDR2 ANQGSEA. The V end was cut by 7 bases, the J end by 0 bases, with 12 bases between. This CDR3 spans 14 amino acids. The CDR3 loop is CSAGGRTNTGELFF. CDR3 bases: TGCAGCGCTGGGGGACGGACGAACACCGGGGAGCTGTTTTTT.

V gene TRBV5-4 combines with J gene TRBJ2-7; TRBD2 matches at 7 bases. Germline V CDR1 and CDR2: SGHNT, YYREEE (reference sequence). V was clipped by 0 bases and J by 1 base; unmatched bases: 1. The CDR3 is made up of 14 amino acids. Here the CDR3 DNA reads TGTGCCAGCAGCTTGGGACTAGCTTCCTACGAGCAGTACTTC. Its translation is CASSLGLASYEQYF.

V usage is TRBV28 and J usage is TRBJ1-6; 9 nucleotides match TRBD1. The CDR3 extends over 15 amino acids. Losses at the gene ends were 3 bases for V and 7 bases for J; bases not matched to a gene: 4. CDR1 and CDR2 (germline): MDHEN, SYDVKM. Here the CDR3 reads CASSLRQGENSPLHF. In DNA, the CDR3 is TGTGCCAGCAGTTTGCGACAGGGGGAAAATTCACCCCTCCACTTT.

In DNA, the CDR3 is TGTGCCAGTAGTATAAAGGCCCACCTAAGGACAGACCCCTACGAGCAGTACTTC. This translates into CASSIKAHLRTDPYEQYF. The chain carries TRBV19 and TRBJ2-7, with D perhaps TRBD1 (6 bases). The germline V gene has CDR1 LNHDA and CDR2 SQIVND (reference sequence). This CDR3 is built from 18 residues. Trimming shortened V by 2 bases and J by 2 bases, and 22 bases separated the two germline ends.

The chain carries TRBV9 and TRBJ1-2; D unresolved. V was shortened by 0 bases and J by 7 bases, with 13 bases between the two germline ends. The germline V gene has CDR1 SGDLS and CDR2 YYNGEE. The CDR3 has 14 residues. CDR3 residues: CASSVATGEGGYTF. The DNA of the CDR3 is TGTGCCAGCAGCGTAGCTACCGGGGAAGGTGGCTACACCTTC.

The V call is TRBV19, the J call TRBJ2-3, with D possibly being TRBD2 (5 bases). The V and J ends lost 6 bases and 3 bases respectively, with 13 bases between them. The CDR3 covers 14 residues. Germline CDR1 reads LNHDA; CDR2 reads SQIVND (reference sequence). The CDR3 bases are TGTGCCAGTAGCCCGACTACCTTAACAGATACGCAGTATTTT. Its translation: CASSPTTLTDTQYF.

This sequence joins TRBV5-1 and TRBJ1-5, with D possibly being TRBD1 (5 bases). CDR1 is SGHRS and CDR2 is YFSETQ in the germline V gene. CDR3 size: 15 residues. Trimming shortened V by 0 bases and J by 2 bases, and 9 bases separated the two germline ends. DNA for the CDR3: TGCGCCAGCAGCTTGGCGGGGGAAGGCAATCAGCCCCAGCATTTT. This codes for CASSLAGEGNQPQHF.

This chain joins TRBV4-1 and TRBJ1-1; TRBD1 agrees at 9 bases. Germline loops: CDR1 MGHRA, CDR2 YSYEKL. V was pared by 0 bases and J by 3 bases, with 8 bases of the junction left unmatched. The CDR3 totals 17 residues. In DNA form, the CDR3 reads TGCGCCAGCAGCCAAGAAGGGACAGGGCTAATTTACACTGAAGCTTTCTTT. It is translated as CASSQEGTGLIYTEAFF.

The chain combines TRBV11-2 with TRBJ2-3; D might be TRBD2 (5 bases). V gave up 2 bases and J gave up 8 bases, with 23 bases separating them. The CDR3 covers 17 residues. The germline V gene has CDR1 SGHAT and CDR2 FQNNGV. CDR3 nucleotides: TGTGCCAGCAGCTTACCGCCTCTAGCTCTCCCGGGGTCTACGCAGTATTTT. It specifies CASSLPPLALPGSTQYF.

The chain links TRBV11-2 to TRBJ2-3; 9 bases map to TRBD1. The CDR3 is 17 amino acids. With 0 bases clipped from V and 0 bases from J, the junction kept 4 bases outside the gene matches. The germline CDR1 and CDR2 sequences are SGHAT and FQNNGV. For the CDR3, the DNA is TGTGCCAGCAGCTTAGACCCCGGGACAGGGAGCACAGATACGCAGTATTTT. Amino acid sequence: CASSLDPGTGSTDTQYF.